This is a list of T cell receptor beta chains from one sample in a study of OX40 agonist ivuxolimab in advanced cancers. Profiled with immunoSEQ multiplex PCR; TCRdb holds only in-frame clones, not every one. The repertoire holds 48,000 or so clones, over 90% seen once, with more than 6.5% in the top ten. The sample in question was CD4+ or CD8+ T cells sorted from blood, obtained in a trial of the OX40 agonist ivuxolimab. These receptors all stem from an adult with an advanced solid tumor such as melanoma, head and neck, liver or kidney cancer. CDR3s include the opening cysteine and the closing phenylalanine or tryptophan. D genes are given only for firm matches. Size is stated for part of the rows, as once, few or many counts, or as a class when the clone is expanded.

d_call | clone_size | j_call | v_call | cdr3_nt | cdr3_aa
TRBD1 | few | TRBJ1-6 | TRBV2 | TGTGCCAGCGGAGCGGGACAGGGGATTTCACCCCTCCACTTT | CASGAGQGISPLHF
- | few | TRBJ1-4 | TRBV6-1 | TGTGCCAGCAGTCCCGCGGAGGGGCCTAATGAAAAACTGTTTTTT | CASSPAEGPNEKLFF
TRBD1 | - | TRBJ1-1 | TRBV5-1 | TGCGCCAGCAGCATCGCCGGGACAGGGGGCACTGAAGCTTTCTTT | CASSIAGTGGTEAFF
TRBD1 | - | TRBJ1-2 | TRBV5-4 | TGTGCCAGCAGTCGGGACAGGGATGGCTACACCTTC | CASSRDRDGYTF
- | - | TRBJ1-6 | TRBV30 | TGTGCCCTTGGATGGCCGAAGTACTCCTATAATTCACCCCTCCACTTT | CALGWPKYSYNSPLHF
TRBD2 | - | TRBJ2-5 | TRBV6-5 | TGTGCCAGCTCTTTAGCGGGGGGGCAAGAGACCCAGTACTTC | CASSLAGGQETQYF
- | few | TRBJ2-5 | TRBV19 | TGTGCCACCCTCGGACCTCCGGGGGAGACCCAGTACTTC | CATLGPPGETQYF
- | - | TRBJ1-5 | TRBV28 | TGTGCCAGCCAAACGTTAGACGATCAGCCCCAGCATTTT | CASQTLDDQPQHF
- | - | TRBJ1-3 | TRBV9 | TGTGCCAGCAGCGTGGCCGGCCTCTCTGGAAACACCATATATTTT | CASSVAGLSGNTIYF
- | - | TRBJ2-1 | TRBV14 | TGTGCCAGCAGCCCGCGCTCCTACAATGAGCAGTTCTTC | CASSPRSYNEQFF
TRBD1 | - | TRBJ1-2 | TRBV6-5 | TGTGCCAGCAGTTACTCGGGCACAGGGGCGGATGGCTACACCTTC | CASSYSGTGADGYTF
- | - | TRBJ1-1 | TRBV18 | TGTGCCAGCTCACCGCTCCCTGAGTCGGGGAACACTGAAGCTTTCTTT | CASSPLPESGNTEAFF
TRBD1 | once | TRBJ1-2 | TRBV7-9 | TGTGCCAGCAGCTTAGCGATGAGGACAGGGGATGGCTACACCTTC | CASSLAMRTGDGYTF
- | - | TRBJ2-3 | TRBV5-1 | TGCGCCAGCAGCCCCGTCGGGAGAACAGATACGCAGTATTTT | CASSPVGRTDTQYF
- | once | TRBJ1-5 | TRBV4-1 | TGCGCCAGCAGCCAGACGGCTGATCAGCCCCAGCATTTT | CASSQTADQPQHF
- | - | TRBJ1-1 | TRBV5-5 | TGTGCCAGCAGCTCCATAGGGGCTGAAGCTTTCTTT | CASSSIGAEAFF
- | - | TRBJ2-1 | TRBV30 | TGTGCCTGGTCCCGGCCCAACTACAATGAGCAGTTCTTC | CAWSRPNYNEQFF
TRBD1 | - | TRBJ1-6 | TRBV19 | TGTGCCAGTAGTAAAGGACAGGGAACCTATTCACCCCTCCACTTT | CASSKGQGTYSPLHF
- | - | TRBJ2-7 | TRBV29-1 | TGCAGCGTCTTCCTGACGGTATCCTACGAGCAGTACTTC | CSVFLTVSYEQYF
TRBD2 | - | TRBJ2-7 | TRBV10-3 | TGTGCCATCAGTGAGTCTCAGCGGGGGTTCTACGAGCAGTACTTC | CAISESQRGFYEQYF
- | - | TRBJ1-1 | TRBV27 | TGTGCCAGCAGTTCTAGTTTCGGGACGACAGCTTTCTTT | CASSSSFGTTAFF
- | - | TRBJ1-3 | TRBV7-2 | TGTGCCAGCAGCTCGATAGGGGGGTCCGGAAACACCATATATTTT | CASSSIGGSGNTIYF
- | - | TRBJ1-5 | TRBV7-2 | TGTGCCAGCAGCTTAAGATTCGGCCCTAGCAATCAGCCCCAGCATTTT | CASSLRFGPSNQPQHF
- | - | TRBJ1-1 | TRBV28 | TGTGCCAGCAGTTTCCCGGGCACTGAAGCTTTCTTT | CASSFPGTEAFF
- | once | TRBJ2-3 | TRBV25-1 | TGTGCCAGCAGTGACTGGGGATCTAGCACAGATACGCAGTATTTT | CASSDWGSSTDTQYF
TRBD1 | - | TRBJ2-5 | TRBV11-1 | TGTGCCAGCAGCGACGACAGGGGGATTGAGACCCAGTACTTC | CASSDDRGIETQYF
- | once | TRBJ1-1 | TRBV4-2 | TGTGCCAGCAGCCAAGTGGGGAGTCGTACTGAAGCTTTCTTT | CASSQVGSRTEAFF
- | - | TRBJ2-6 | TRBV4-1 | TGCGCCAGCAGCCAAGAAGAGGGCTCTGGGGCCAACGTCCTGACTTTC | CASSQEEGSGANVLTF
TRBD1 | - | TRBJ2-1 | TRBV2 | TGTGCCAGCGACCACAGGGGGATCGATGAGCAGTTCTTC | CASDHRGIDEQFF
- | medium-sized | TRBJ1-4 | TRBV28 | TGTGCCAGCAGTAAGGGAAGGGAGAGTGAAAAACTGTTTTTT | CASSKGRESEKLFF
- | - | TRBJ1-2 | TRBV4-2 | TGTGCCAGCAGCCAACTCTTACAGGGAACCTATGGCTACACCTTC | CASSQLLQGTYGYTF
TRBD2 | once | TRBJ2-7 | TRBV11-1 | TGTGCCAGCAGCTCCCGGGACTATCCCTACGAGCAGTACTTC | CASSSRDYPYEQYF
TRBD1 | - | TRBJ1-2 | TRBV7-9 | TGTGCCAGCAGCTTATCCCCCCACCAATTGGACAGGATCTATGGCTACACCTTC | CASSLSPHQLDRIYGYTF
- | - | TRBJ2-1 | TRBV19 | TGTGCCACCTCTGGTCGTGGGGATTACAATGAGCAGTTCTTC | CATSGRGDYNEQFF
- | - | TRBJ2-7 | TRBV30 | TGTGCCTGGAGGCATGGGGGACTTCTTAGGGAGCAGTACTTC | CAWRHGGLLREQYF
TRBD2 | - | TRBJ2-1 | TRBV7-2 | TGTGCCAGCAGCTTTCTAGGAACGGGGGGGTACAATGAGCAGTTCTTC | CASSFLGTGGYNEQFF
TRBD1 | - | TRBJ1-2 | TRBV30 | TGTGCCTGGAGTGCCGGGACAGGGGGTCATGGCTACACCTTC | CAWSAGTGGHGYTF
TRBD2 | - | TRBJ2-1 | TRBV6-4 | TGTGCCAGCAGTGCCGAACGGGGGGGAAGTAATGAGCAGTTCTTC | CASSAERGGSNEQFF
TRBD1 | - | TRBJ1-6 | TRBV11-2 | TGTGCCAGCGGGACGGACAGGTCGGGCTCACCCCTCCACTTT | CASGTDRSGSPLHF
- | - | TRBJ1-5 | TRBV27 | TGTGCCAGCAGTCTTTCGGGGGGCCACAATCAGCCCCAGCATTTT | CASSLSGGHNQPQHF
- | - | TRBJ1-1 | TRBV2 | TGTGCCAGCAGTGAGGGGAGAAAGAACACTGAAGCTTTCTTT | CASSEGRKNTEAFF
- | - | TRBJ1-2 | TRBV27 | TGTGCCAGCAGTTTATCGCCCCCTCGGGTGAGTCAGAACTATGGCTACACCTTC | CASSLSPPRVSQNYGYTF
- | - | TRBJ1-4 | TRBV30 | TGTGCCTGGAACCTGGGTAATGAAAAACTGTTTTTT | CAWNLGNEKLFF
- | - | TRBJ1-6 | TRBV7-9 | TGTGCCAGCAGTATAGCCCATTCACCCCTCCACTTT | CASSIAHSPLHF
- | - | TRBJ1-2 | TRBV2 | TGTGCCAGCAGTGAAGGGAAAGGCAGGGCCAACTATGGCTACACCTTC | CASSEGKGRANYGYTF
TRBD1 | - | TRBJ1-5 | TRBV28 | TGTGCCAGCAGGGCCGGGACAGCTTATAGCAATCAGCCCCAGCATTTT | CASRAGTAYSNQPQHF
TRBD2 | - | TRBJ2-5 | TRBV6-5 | TGTGCCAGCAGCCCGGGCGGGGGGCTAGAGACCCAGTACTTC | CASSPGGGLETQYF
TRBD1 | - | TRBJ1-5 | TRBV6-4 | TGTGCCAGTATTAATGGGACAGGGGGACAGTGGAATCAGCCCCAGCATTTT | CASINGTGGQWNQPQHF
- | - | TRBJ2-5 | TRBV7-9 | TGTGCCAGCAGCGCCGGTGTAGCCGAGCGAGGAGAGACCCAGTACTTC | CASSAGVAERGETQYF
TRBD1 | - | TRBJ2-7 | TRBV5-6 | TGTGCCAGCAGCTTCCTACGACAGGGGCATAACTCCTACGAGCAGTACTTC | CASSFLRQGHNSYEQYF
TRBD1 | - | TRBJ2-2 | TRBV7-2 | TGTGCCAGCAGCCCCCAAAGGGACAGGGATACCGGGGAGCTGTTTTTT | CASSPQRDRDTGELFF
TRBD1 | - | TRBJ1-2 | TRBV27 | TGTGCCAGCAGTTTATACAGACAGGGGGCTTACTATGGCTACACCTTC | CASSLYRQGAYYGYTF
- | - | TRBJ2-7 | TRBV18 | TGTGCCAGCTCCGGGACAAGGGACTCCTACGAGCAGTACTTC | CASSGTRDSYEQYF
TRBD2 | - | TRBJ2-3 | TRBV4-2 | TGTGCCAGCAGCCAAAGTCGCGGGGGGGCGGCAGATACGCAGTATTTT | CASSQSRGGAADTQYF
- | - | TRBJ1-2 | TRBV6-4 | TGTGCCAGCAGGGGGGACTATGGCTACACCTTC | CASRGDYGYTF
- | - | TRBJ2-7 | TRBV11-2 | TGTGCCAGCAGTTTTCGGGGATCCTCCTACGAGCAGTACTTC | CASSFRGSSYEQYF